The clone carrying this TCR beta chain occurred a few times. The antigen remains undetermined. The authors prepared the TCRbeta library with unique molecular identifiers. Each CDR3 protein is one row after TCRdb ran MiXCR on the PCR reads. This sample has 550,000 to 800,000 distinct CDR3 sequences, with about 12% found just once. The entry originates in a study of T-cell reconstitution after alpha-beta-depleted transplantation in children. Study findings and constraints: Some patients' high day-60 TCRbeta diversity was traced to surviving recipient T cells and thymic progenitors. T-cell numbers and diversity one year post-transplant derived largely from freshly generated T cells. About two months after transplant, alpha-beta T cells reportedly came from several hundred expanded graft clones.

Germline loops: CDR1 LGHNA, CDR2 YNFKEQ. The V segment lost 3 bases and the J segment 0 bases; nucleotides outside the gene matches: 5. This CDR3 region has 15 residues. The input for sequencing was PBMCs, taken before TCRalphabeta/CD19-depleted stem cell transplant. This chain links TRBV4-2 with TRBJ2-7, with 7 bases aligning to TRBD1. This TCR was sampled from a girl aged 2-9 years with congenital amegakaryocytic thrombocytopenia, due to receive a stem cell transplant. CDR3 in DNA: TGTGCCAGCAGCCATGGACAGGTAGCCTCCTACGAGCAGTACTTC. Amino acids: CASSHGQVASYEQYF.